Listed below are T cell receptor beta chains from one sample, sequenced in a study of blood T cell repertoires in COVID-19. The method was immunoSEQ multiplex PCR; TCRdb's version includes in-frame clones alone and lacks a portion of them. The sample records 200,000 to 300,000 clones, 85% to 90% being singletons. The sample taken for sequencing was peripheral blood. The source of these receptors is a woman aged 55-75 years with COVID-19, enrolled during active disease. Each CDR3 is given with its conserved first and last residue. The order of the fields is D gene, J gene, V gene, clone size, CDR3 protein, CDR3 DNA. A D gene is named only where the DNA matches it firmly. Size values are once, few and many counts, or a class for expanded clones, and some rows have none.

D: TRBD2; J: TRBJ2-3; V: TRBV28; size: NA; CDR3: CASSPQRGRGDTQYF; DNA: TGTGCCAGCAGTCCACAGCGGGGCCGCGGAGATACGCAGTATTTT
D: NA; J: TRBJ2-5; V: TRBV29-1; size: NA; CDR3: CSVAFGVAQETQYF; DNA: TGCAGCGTTGCCTTTGGCGTAGCCCAAGAGACCCAGTACTTC
D: NA; J: TRBJ2-7; V: TRBV7-9; size: NA; CDR3: CASSLREQGYEQYF; DNA: TGTGCCAGCAGCTTACGGGAACAGGGCTACGAGCAGTACTTC
D: TRBD2; J: TRBJ2-5; V: TRBV24-1; size: NA; CDR3: CATSDVRRGGPETQYF; DNA: TGTGCCACCAGTGATGTAAGGCGGGGGGGGCCAGAGACCCAGTACTTC
D: TRBD1; J: TRBJ1-5; V: TRBV6-6; size: NA; CDR3: CASSYAGGGNQPQHF; DNA: TGTGCCAGCAGTTACGCAGGGGGAGGCAATCAGCCCCAGCATTTT
D: NA; J: TRBJ1-1; V: TRBV9; size: NA; CDR3: CASRRQENTEAFF; DNA: TGTGCCAGCAGGAGACAGGAGAACACTGAAGCTTTCTTT
D: NA; J: TRBJ2-7; V: TRBV29-1; size: NA; CDR3: CSVSGLAYEQYF; DNA: TGCAGCGTCAGCGGACTTGCCTACGAGCAGTACTTC
D: NA; J: TRBJ1-5; V: TRBV6-1; size: once; CDR3: CASSEGAISPQPQHF; DNA: TGTGCCAGCAGTGAAGGGGCCATTTCCCCTCAGCCCCAGCATTTT
D: NA; J: TRBJ2-1; V: TRBV14; size: NA; CDR3: CASSQAGFASGEQFF; DNA: TGTGCCAGCAGCCAAGCCGGGTTTGCCTCGGGTGAGCAGTTCTTC
D: TRBD1; J: TRBJ1-6; V: TRBV4-1; size: NA; CDR3: CASSLGDRDNSPLHF; DNA: TGCGCCAGCAGCCTGGGGGACAGAGATAATTCACCCCTCCACTTT
D: NA; J: TRBJ1-1; V: TRBV24-1; size: NA; CDR3: CATSDTTGEGRGAFF; DNA: TGTGCCACCAGTGACACCACCGGGGAGGGCCGGGGAGCTTTCTTT
D: NA; J: TRBJ1-5; V: TRBV4-2; size: NA; CDR3: CASSQDLVSNQPQHF; DNA: TGTGCCAGCAGCCAAGATCTCGTTAGCAATCAGCCCCAGCATTTT
D: NA; J: TRBJ2-5; V: TRBV7-2; size: NA; CDR3: CASSPLQETQYF; DNA: TGTGCCAGCAGCCCTCTCCAAGAGACCCAGTACTTC
D: NA; J: TRBJ1-2; V: TRBV6-5; size: NA; CDR3: CASSIDIDYGYTF; DNA: TGTGCCAGCAGTATCGACATAGACTATGGCTACACCTTC